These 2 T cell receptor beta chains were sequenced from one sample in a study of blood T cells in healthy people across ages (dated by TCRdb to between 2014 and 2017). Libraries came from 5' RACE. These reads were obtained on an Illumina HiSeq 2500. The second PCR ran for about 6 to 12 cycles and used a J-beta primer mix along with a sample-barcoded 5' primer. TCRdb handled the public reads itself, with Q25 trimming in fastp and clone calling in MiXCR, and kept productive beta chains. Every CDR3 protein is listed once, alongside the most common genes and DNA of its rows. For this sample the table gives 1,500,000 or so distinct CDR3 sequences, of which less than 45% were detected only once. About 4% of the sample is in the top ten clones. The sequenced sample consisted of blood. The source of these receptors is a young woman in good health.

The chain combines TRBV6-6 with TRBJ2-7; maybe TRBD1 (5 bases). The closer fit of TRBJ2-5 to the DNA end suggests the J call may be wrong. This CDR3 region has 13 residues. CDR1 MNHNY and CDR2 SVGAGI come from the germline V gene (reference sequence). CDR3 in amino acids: CASSYLGRETQYF. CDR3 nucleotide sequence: TGTGCCAGCAGTTACTTGGGGCGGGAGACCCAGTACTTC.

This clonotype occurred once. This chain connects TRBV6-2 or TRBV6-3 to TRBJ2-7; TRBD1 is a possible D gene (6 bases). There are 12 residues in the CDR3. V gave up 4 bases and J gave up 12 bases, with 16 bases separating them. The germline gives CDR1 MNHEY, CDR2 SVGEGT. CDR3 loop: CASSSRQAPLYF. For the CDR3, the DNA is TGTGCCAGCAGTTCGAGACAGGCCCCCTTGTACTTC.